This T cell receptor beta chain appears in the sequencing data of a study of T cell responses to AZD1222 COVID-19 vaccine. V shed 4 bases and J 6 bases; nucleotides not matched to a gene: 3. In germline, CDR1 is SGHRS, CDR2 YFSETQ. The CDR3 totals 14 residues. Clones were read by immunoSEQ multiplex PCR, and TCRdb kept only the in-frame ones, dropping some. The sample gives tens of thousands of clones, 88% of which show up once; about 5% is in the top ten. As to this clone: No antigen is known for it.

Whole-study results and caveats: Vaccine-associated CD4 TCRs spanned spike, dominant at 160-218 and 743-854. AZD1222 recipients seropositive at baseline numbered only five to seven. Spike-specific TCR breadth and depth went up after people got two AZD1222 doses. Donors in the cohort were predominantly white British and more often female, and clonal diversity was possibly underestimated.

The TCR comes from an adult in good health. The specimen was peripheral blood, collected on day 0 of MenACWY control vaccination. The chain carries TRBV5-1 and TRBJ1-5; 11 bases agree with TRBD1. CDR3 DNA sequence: TGCGCCAGCAGCGAAGGGACAGGGGGTCAGCCCCAGCATTTT. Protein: CASSEGTGGQPQHF.